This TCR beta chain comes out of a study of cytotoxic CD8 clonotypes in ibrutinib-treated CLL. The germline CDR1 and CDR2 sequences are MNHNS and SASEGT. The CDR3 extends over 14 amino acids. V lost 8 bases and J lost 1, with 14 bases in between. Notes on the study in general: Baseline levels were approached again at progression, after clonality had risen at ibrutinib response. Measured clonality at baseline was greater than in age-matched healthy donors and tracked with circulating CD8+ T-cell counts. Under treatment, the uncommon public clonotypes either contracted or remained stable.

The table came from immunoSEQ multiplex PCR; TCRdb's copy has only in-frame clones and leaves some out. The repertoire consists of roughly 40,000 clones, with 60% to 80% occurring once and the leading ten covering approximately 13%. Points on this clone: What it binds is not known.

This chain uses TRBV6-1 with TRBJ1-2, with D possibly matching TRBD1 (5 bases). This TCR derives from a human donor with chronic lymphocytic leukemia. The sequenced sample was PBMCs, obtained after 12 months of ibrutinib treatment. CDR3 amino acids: CASQRGGINYGYTF. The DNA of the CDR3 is TGTGCCAGCCAGAGGGGAGGAATTAACTATGGCTACACCTTC.